This TCR beta chain was captured in a study of OX40 agonist ivuxolimab in advanced cancers. Study-level background: Those enrolled were about 82% male, with a mean age of about 60 years and ages from roughly 23 to 79.

Sequencing was performed with immunoSEQ multiplex PCR; in TCRdb, only in-frame clones are kept and a portion is missing. The sample yields around 140,000 clones, approximately 94% seen once. Whole-study results and caveats: At 0.1 to 3.0 mg/kg and by week 6, CD4+ and CD8+ T cells in the blood had expanded clonally. Researchers did not determine the expanded peripheral T cells' antigen specificity.

Details on this clone: Antigen unknown.

There are 14 residues in the CDR3. Germline trimming cut 6 bases from V and 1 base from J; bases unmatched to any gene: 4. Germline V CDR1 and CDR2: MDHEN, SYDVKM. This material consisted of CD4+ or CD8+ T cells sorted from blood, taken in a trial of the OX40 agonist ivuxolimab. The chain is built from TRBV28 and TRBJ2-7; 9 bases line up with TRBD1. The receptor's source is an adult with an advanced solid tumor such as melanoma, head and neck, liver or kidney cancer. CDR3 coding DNA: TGTGCCAGCAGGCCCGGGACAGGGTCCTACGAGCAGTACTTC. The encoded protein is CASRPGTGSYEQYF.